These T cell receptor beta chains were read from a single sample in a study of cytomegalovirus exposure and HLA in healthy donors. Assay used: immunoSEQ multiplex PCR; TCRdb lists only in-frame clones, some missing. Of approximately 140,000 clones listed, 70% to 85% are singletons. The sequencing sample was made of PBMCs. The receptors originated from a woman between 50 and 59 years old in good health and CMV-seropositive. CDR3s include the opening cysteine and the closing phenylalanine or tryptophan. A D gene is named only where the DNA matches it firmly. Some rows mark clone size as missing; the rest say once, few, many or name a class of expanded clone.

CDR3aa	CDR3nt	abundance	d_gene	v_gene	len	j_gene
CASSLRSDTIYF	TGTGCCAGCAGCTTAAGAAGCGACACCATATATTTT	NA	NA	TRBV11-2	12	TRBJ1-3
CASSIPGRTEKLFF	TGTGCCAGTAGTATCCCCGGGAGGACTGAAAAACTGTTTTTT	NA	NA	TRBV19	14	TRBJ1-4
CASSARQLSGNTIYF	TGTGCCAGCAGCGCGCGACAGCTCTCTGGAAACACCATATATTTT	NA	NA	TRBV7-6	15	TRBJ1-3
CASNVQGPNYGYTF	TGTGCCAGTAACGTACAGGGACCGAACTATGGCTACACCTTC	NA	NA	TRBV19	14	TRBJ1-2
CASPPSSPGMCKLFF	TGTGCCAGCCCTCCAAGCTCCCCCGGGATGTGCAAACTGTTTTTT	NA	NA	TRBV2	15	TRBJ1-4
CASSECSEYEQYF	TGCGCCAGCAGTGAGTGTTCGGAGTACGAGCAGTACTTC	NA	NA	TRBV10-1	13	TRBJ2-7
CASSSWPRGKSYEQYF	TGTGCCAGCAGCTCGTGGCCGCGGGGGAAATCCTACGAGCAGTACTTC	NA	TRBD2	TRBV7-6	16	TRBJ2-7
CASSLLSQSNEQFF	TGTGCCAGCAGCTTATTGTCACAGAGCAATGAGCAGTTCTTC	NA	NA	TRBV7-2	14	TRBJ2-1
CASSRTGEVSTDTQYF	TGCGCCAGCAGCAGGACAGGGGAAGTTAGCACAGATACGCAGTATTTT	NA	TRBD1	TRBV5-1	16	TRBJ2-3
CASSHYHRGLFGQYF	TGTGCCAGCAGCCATTATCACAGGGGGCTGTTTGGGCAGTACTTC	NA	TRBD1	TRBV7-9	15	TRBJ2-7
CASKAGDYTDTQYF	TGTGCCAGCAAGGCGGGGGATTACACAGATACGCAGTATTTT	NA	TRBD2	TRBV28	14	TRBJ2-3
CAWTARHRQETQYF	TGTGCCTGGACCGCGCGGCACCGCCAAGAGACCCAGTACTTC	few	NA	TRBV30	14	TRBJ2-5
CASRPILAAYEQYF	TGTGCCAGCAGGCCGATACTAGCGGCCTACGAGCAGTACTTC	NA	TRBD2	TRBV27	14	TRBJ2-7
CASRGTSGGYEQYF	TGTGCCAGCAGGGGGACTAGCGGGGGCTACGAGCAGTACTTC	NA	TRBD2	TRBV2	14	TRBJ2-7
CASSQEGGLAGGGLSLETQYF	TGCGCCAGCAGCCAGGAGGGAGGACTAGCGGGGGGAGGCTTGAGTTTGGAGACCCAGTACTTC	NA	TRBD2	TRBV4-1	21	TRBJ2-5